This T cell receptor beta chain was recovered during a study of blood T cell repertoires in COVID-19. As for the study in general: Acute and convalescent COVID-19 samples came from the United States, Italy and Spain. Nucleic acid was either cDNA or gDNA, and it came from T cells, B-cell-depleted T cells, or PBMCs.

In the original processing: Amplifying reference gene primers gave estimates of nucleated cell counts. Profiled with immunoSEQ multiplex PCR; TCRdb holds only in-frame clones, not every one. Clone size and V and J calls were adopted from that table, with D and trimming inferred from the DNA. The table has 73,000 or so clones, 86% seen once; the top ten hold about 8%. The V end was cut by 6 bases, the J end by 3 bases, with 6 bases between. The CDR3 totals 12 residues. Looked up from germline, CDR1 is MNHEY and CDR2 is SVGAGI. The chain is built from TRBV6-5 and TRBJ2-1; D perhaps matches TRBD2 (6 bases). The clonotype comes from a man aged 25-40 years with acute or convalescent COVID-19. The sequencing sample was made of peripheral blood. The CDR3 here is CASRTSYNEQFF. The CDR3 region has the DNA TGTGCCAGCAGGACTAGCTACAATGAGCAGTTCTTC.